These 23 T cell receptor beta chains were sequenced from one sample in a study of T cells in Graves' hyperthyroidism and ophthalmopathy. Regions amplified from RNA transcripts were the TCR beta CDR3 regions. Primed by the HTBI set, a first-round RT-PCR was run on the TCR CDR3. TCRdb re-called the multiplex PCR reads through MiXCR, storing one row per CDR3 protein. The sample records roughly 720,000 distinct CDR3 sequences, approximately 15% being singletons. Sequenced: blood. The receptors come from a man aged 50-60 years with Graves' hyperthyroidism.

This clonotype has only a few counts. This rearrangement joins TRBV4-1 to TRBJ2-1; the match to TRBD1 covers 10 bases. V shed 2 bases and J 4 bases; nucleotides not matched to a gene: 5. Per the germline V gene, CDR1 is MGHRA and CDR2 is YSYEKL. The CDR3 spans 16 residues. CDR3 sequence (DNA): TGCGCCAGCAGCCAAACCCCGGGACAGGGGTACAATGAGCAGTTCTTC. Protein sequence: CASSQTPGQGYNEQFF.

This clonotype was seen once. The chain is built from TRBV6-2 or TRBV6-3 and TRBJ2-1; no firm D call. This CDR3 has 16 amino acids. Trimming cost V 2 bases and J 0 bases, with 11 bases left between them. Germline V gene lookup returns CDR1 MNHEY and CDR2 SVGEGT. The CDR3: CASSYGGFDSYNEQFF. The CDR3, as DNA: TGTGCCAGCAGTTACGGCGGCTTCGACTCCTACAATGAGCAGTTCTTC.

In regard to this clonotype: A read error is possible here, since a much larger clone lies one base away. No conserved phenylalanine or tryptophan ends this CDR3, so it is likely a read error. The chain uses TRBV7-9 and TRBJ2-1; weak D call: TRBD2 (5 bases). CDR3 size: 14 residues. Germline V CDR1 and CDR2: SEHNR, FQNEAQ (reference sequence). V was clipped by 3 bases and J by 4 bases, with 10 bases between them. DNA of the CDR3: TGTGCCAGCAGCTTCGGACTTGCTTACAATGAGCAGTTCTAC. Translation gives CASSFGLAYNEQFY.

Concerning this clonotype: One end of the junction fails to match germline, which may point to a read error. This CDR3 is CAGSPLKGPYEQYF. In nucleotides, the CDR3 is TGTGCCGGCTCACCACTAAAGGGGCCCTACGAGCAGTACTTC. V and J are TRBV18 and TRBJ2-7, with a possible D match to TRBD1 (5 bases). The germline V gene has CDR1 KGHSH and CDR2 LQKENI. This CDR3 has 14 residues.

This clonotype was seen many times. The chain's CDR3 is CASSLLGRNNEQFF. The CDR3 nucleotides are TGCGCCAGCAGCTTGTTGGGGCGGAACAATGAGCAGTTCTTC. The chain recombines TRBV5-1 with TRBJ2-1; a weak D match, TRBD1 (5 bases). The CDR3 is 14 amino acids. Germline assignment: CDR1 SGHRS and CDR2 YFSETQ. Trimming stripped 1 base from V and 5 bases from J, with 10 bases between.

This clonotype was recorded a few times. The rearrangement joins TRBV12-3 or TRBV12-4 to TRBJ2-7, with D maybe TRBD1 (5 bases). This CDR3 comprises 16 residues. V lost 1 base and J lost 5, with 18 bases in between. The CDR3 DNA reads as TGTGCCAGCAGTTTAGGGAACAGGTTGGGGTGGGACGAGCAGTACTTC. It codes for CASSLGNRLGWDEQYF.

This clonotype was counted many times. CDR3 sequence reads: CASSLDVPSSYEQYF. The CDR3 DNA follows: TGTGCCAGCAGTTTAGACGTCCCCAGCTCCTACGAGCAGTACTTC. The chain has TRBV12-3 or TRBV12-4 and TRBJ2-7; no firm D call. The CDR3 is made up of 15 amino acids. With 1 base removed from V and 0 bases from J, the gap between germline ends came to 10 bases.

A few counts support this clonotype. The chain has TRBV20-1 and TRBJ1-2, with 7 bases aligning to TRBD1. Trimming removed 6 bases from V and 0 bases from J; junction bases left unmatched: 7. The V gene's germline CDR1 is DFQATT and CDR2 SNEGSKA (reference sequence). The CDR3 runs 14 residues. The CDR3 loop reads CSAKRTGTNYGYTF. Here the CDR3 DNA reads TGCAGTGCAAAGAGGACAGGTACTAACTATGGCTACACCTTC.

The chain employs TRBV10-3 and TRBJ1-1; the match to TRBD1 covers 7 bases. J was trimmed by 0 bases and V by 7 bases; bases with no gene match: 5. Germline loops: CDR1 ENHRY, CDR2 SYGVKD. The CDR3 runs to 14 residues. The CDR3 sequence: CAINIQGLNTEAFF. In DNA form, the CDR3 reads TGTGCCATCAATATACAGGGGCTGAACACTGAAGCTTTCTTT.

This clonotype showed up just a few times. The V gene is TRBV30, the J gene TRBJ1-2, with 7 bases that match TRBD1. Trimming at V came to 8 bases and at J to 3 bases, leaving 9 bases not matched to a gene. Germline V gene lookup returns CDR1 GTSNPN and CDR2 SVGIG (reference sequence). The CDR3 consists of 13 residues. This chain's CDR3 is CAGLEQGYYGYTF. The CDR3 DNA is TGTGCCGGGCTAGAACAGGGGTACTATGGCTACACCTTC.

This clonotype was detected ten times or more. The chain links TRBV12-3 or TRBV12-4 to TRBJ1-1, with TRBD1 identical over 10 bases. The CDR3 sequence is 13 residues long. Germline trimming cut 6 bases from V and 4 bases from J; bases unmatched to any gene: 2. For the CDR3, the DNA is TGTGCCAGCAGGACAGGGGGCATCACTGAAGCTTTCTTT. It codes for CASRTGGITEAFF.

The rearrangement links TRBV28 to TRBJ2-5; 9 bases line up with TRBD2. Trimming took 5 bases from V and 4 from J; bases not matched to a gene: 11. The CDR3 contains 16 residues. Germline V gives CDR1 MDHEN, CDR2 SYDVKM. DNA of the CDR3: TGTGCCAGCAGTCTTGGCGGGAGGGCCGGTTCAGAGACCCAGTACTTC. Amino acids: CASSLGGRAGSETQYF.

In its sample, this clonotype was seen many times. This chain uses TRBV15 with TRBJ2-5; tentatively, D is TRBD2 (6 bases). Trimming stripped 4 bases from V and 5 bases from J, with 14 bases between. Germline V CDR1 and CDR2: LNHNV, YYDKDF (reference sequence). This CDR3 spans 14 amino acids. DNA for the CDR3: TGTGCCACCAGCACCCGGACGGAGGGGGAGACCCAGTACTTC. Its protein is CATSTRTEGETQYF.

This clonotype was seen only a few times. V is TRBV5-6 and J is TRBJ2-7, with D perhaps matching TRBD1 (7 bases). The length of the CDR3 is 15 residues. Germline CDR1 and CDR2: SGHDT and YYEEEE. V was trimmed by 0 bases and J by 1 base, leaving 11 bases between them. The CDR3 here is CASSLGAGQSYEQYF. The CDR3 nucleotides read TGTGCCAGCAGCTTGGGGGCGGGACAGTCCTACGAGCAGTACTTC.

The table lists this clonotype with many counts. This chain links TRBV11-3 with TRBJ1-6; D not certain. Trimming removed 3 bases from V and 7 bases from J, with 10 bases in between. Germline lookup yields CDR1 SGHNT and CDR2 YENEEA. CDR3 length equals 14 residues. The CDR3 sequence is CASSLETENSPLHF. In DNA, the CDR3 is TGTGCCAGCAGCTTGGAGACGGAAAATTCACCCCTCCACTTT.

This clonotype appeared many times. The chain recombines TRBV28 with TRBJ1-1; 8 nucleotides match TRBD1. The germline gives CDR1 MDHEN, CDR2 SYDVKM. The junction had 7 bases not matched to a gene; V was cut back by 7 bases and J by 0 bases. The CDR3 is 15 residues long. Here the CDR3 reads CASTTRTGMNTEAFF. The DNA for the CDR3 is TGTGCCAGCACCACCCGGACAGGGATGAACACTGAAGCTTTCTTT. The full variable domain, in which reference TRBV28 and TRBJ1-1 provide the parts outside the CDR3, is DVKVTQSSRYLVKRTGEKVFLECVQDMDHENMFWYRQDPGLGLRLIYFSYDVKMKEKGDIPEGYSVSREKKERFSLILESASTNQTSMYLCASTTRTGMNTEAFFGQGTRLTVV.

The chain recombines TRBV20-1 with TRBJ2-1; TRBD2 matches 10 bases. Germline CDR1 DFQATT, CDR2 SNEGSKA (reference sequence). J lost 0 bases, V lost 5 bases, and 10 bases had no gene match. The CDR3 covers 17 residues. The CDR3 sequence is CSAFLAGGTSSYNEQFF. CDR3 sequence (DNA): TGCAGTGCTTTTTTAGCGGGAGGCACGAGCTCCTACAATGAGCAGTTCTTC.

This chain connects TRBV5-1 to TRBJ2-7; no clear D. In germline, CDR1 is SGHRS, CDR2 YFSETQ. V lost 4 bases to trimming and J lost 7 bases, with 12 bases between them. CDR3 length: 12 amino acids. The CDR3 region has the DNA TGCGCCAGCAGCCCCCGCGAAGGAGAGCAGTACTTC. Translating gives CASSPREGEQYF.

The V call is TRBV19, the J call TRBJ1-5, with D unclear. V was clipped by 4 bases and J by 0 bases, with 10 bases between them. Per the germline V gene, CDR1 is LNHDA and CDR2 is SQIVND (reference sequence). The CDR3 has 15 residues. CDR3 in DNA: TGTGCCAGTAGTAACCTCGGGGATAGCAATCAGCCCCAGCATTTT. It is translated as CASSNLGDSNQPQHF. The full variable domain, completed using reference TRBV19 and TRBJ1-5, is DGGITQSPKYLFRKEGQNVTLSCEQNLNHDAMYWYRQDPGQGLRLIYYSQIVNDFQKGDIAEGYSVSREKKESFPLTVTSAQKNPTAFYLCASSNLGDSNQPQHFGDGTRLSIL.

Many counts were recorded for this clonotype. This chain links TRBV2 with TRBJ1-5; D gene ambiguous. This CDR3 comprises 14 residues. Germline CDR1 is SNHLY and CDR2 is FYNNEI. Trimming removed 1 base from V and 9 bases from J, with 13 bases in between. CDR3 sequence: CASSEDRMPLPQHF. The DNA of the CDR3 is TGTGCCAGCAGTGAAGATCGGATGCCCTTGCCCCAGCATTTT.

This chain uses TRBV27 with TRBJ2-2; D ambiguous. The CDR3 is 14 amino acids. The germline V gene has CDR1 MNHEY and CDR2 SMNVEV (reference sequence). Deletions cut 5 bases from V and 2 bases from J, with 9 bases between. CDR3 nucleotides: TGTGCCAGCAGTCCAAAATTTAACACCGGGGAGCTGTTTTTT. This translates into CASSPKFNTGELFF.

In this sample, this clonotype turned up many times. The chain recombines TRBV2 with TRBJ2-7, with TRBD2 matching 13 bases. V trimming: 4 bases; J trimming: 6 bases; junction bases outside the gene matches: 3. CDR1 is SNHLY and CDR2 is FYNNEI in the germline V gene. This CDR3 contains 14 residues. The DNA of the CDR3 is TGTGCCAGCAGTGGGACTAGCGGGAGTCGCGAGCAGTACTTC. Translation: CASSGTSGSREQYF.

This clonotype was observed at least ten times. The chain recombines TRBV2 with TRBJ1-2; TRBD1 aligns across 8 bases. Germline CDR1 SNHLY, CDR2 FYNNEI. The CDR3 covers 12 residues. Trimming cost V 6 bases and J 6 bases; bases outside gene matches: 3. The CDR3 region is CASSYRGDGYTF. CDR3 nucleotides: TGTGCCAGCAGCTACAGGGGGGATGGCTACACCTTC.